Below, 31 T cell receptor beta chains from the same sample are listed, as sequenced in a study of early T cells in non-severe SARS-CoV-2 infection. TCRdb fed the 5' RACE reads into MiXCR, producing one record per CDR3 protein. This table holds roughly 86,000 distinct CDR3 sequences, over 5% found once. Material: whole blood. The receptors were gathered from an adult who was a healthcare worker with PCR-confirmed SARS-CoV-2 infection or an uninfected control (not recorded which).

This clonotype has a count of ten or more. V and J are TRBV5-4 and TRBJ2-3, with 8 bases fitting TRBD2. After removal of 0 bases from V and 0 bases from J, the junction contained 3 bases not matched to a gene. The CDR3 extends over 16 amino acids. CDR1 is SGHNT, CDR2 YYREEE, per germline (reference sequence). CDR3 DNA: TGTGCCAGCAGCTTGGAAGCTAGCGGGAGCACAGATACGCAGTATTTT. Translation: CASSLEASGSTDTQYF.

This clonotype was seen more than once but under ten times. V gene TRBV7-9 combines with J gene TRBJ2-7; D gene uncertain. In germline, CDR1 is SEHNR, CDR2 FQNEAQ (reference sequence). This CDR3 is 12 amino acids long. The germline V and J ends were trimmed by 3 bases and 6 bases, with 9 bases remaining between them. The CDR3 DNA reads TGTGCCAGCAGCTTCGCCGGGTTCGAGCAGTACTTC. It yields the protein CASSFAGFEQYF.

This clonotype has more than one count but fewer than ten. J is TRBJ2-1 and V is TRBV2, with 7 bases matching TRBD1. The length of the CDR3 is 13 residues. Germline CDR1 reads SNHLY; CDR2 reads FYNNEI. Trimming cost V 6 bases and J 7 bases; bases outside gene matches: 6. In DNA form, the CDR3 reads TGTGCCAGCAGAACGGGACAGCCTAATGAGCAGTTCTTC. Its protein product is CASRTGQPNEQFF.

This clonotype showed up just a few times. The V and J genes are TRBV20-1 and TRBJ1-1; no firm D call. This CDR3 is built from 12 residues. V gave up 5 bases and J gave up 0 bases, with 7 bases separating them. Germline V CDR1 and CDR2: DFQATT, SNEGSKA (reference sequence). This chain's CDR3 is CSAGNLNTEAFF. The CDR3 DNA follows: TGCAGTGCTGGAAATTTGAACACTGAAGCTTTCTTT.

In this sample, this clonotype turned up many times. The J gene is TRBJ2-3, the V gene TRBV20-1; D tentatively fits TRBD1 or TRBD2 (5 bases each). V was trimmed by 6 bases and J by 2 bases, leaving 21 bases between them. CDR3 length: 16 amino acids. The germline CDR1 and CDR2 sequences are DFQATT and SNEGSKA (reference sequence). The CDR3 loop reads CSAAPGTNTDTDTQYF. The DNA for the CDR3 is TGCAGTGCCGCCCCTGGGACGAACACTGACACAGATACGCAGTATTTT.

This clonotype was found a few times. CDR3 nucleotide sequence: TGTGCCAGCAGACTGGACAGGGGCAGCAGCGAGCAGTACTTC. Translated: CASRLDRGSSEQYF. J is TRBJ2-7 and V is TRBV5-4; 9 bases match TRBD1. The CDR3 loop spans 14 amino acids. The V segment lost 5 bases and the J segment 6 bases; nucleotides outside the gene matches: 9. Looked up from germline, CDR1 is SGHNT and CDR2 is YYREEE (reference sequence).

This clonotype has at least ten counts. The chain uses TRBV11-2 and TRBJ2-2; D is undetermined. V was cut by 0 bases and J by 8 bases, with 4 bases left in between. Germline CDR1 SGHAT, CDR2 FQNNGV. CDR3 size: 12 residues. CDR3 DNA sequence: TGTGCCAGCAGCTTAGATGTAGGGGAGCTGTTTTTT. Translation gives CASSLDVGELFF.

This clonotype was counted between two and nine times. Here the CDR3 DNA reads TGTGCCAGCAGCCAAGTCTTCGACGGTAGGACTGAAGCTTTCTTT. Protein: CASSQVFDGRTEAFF. The chain joins TRBV3-1 to TRBJ1-1; no clear D. CDR1 and CDR2 from the germline V gene are LGHDT and YNNKEL (reference sequence). The CDR3 is 15 amino acids. V was pared by 1 base and J by 5 bases, with 14 bases between.

The chain couples TRBV7-9 to TRBJ1-1; the D is unclear. Germline V CDR1 and CDR2: SEHNR, FQNEAQ (reference sequence). Trimming cost V 6 bases and J 8 bases, with 13 bases left between them. CDR3 size: 12 residues. The CDR3 region is CASSSTGGEAFF. Here the CDR3 DNA reads TGTGCCAGCAGTTCCACCGGCGGAGAAGCTTTCTTT.

This clonotype was found a few times. The V call is TRBV11-3, the J call TRBJ2-1; 10 bases are a match to TRBD2. CDR1 is SGHNT and CDR2 is YENEEA in the germline V gene. The CDR3 is 16 residues long. The ends lost 1 base at V and 5 bases at J; junction bases unmatched: 5. CDR3: CASSLVRLAGDNEQFF. For the CDR3, the DNA is TGTGCCAGCAGCTTAGTCCGCCTAGCGGGAGACAATGAGCAGTTCTTC.

This chain connects TRBV20-1 to TRBJ1-6; 7 bases are shared with TRBD1. The CDR3 length is 14 residues. The J segment lost 8 bases and the V segment lost 1 base, leaving 5 bases of the junction unmatched. Germline V CDR1 and CDR2: DFQATT, SNEGSKA (reference sequence). In DNA, the CDR3 is TGCAGTGCTAGAGGACAGGGTCGGGATTCACCCCTCCACTTT. Translated, it gives CSARGQGRDSPLHF.

This clonotype was recorded many times. The chain employs TRBV2 and TRBJ2-7, with a weak D call TRBD2 (7 bases). Deletions cut 2 bases from V and 1 base from J, with 12 bases between. In germline, CDR1 is SNHLY, CDR2 FYNNEI. The CDR3 extends over 15 amino acids. The CDR3 DNA follows: TGTGCCAGCAGTGAACGGGGGGCCCCGTCCTACGAGCAGTACTTC. It encodes CASSERGAPSYEQYF. Drawing the rest from reference TRBV2 and TRBJ2-7, the complete variable domain is EPEVTQTPSHQVTQMGQEVILRCVPISNHLYFYWYRQILGQKVEFLVSFYNNEISEKSEIFDDQFSVERPDGSNFTLKIRSTKLEDSAMYFCASSERGAPSYEQYFGPGTRLTVT.

The chain recombines TRBV7-2 with TRBJ1-2; the D is unclear. Looked up from germline, CDR1 is SGHTA and CDR2 is FQGNSA. V lost 4 bases to trimming and J lost 4 bases, with 13 bases between them. CDR3 length: 14 amino acids. The CDR3 nucleotides read TGTGCCAGCAGCTCGCCCGGGAGCTTCTATGGCTACACCTTC. The encoded protein is CASSSPGSFYGYTF.

The chain carries TRBV2 and TRBJ2-7, with D perhaps matching TRBD1 (6 bases). Germline V gene sequence: CDR1 SNHLY, CDR2 FYNNEI. The CDR3 has 13 amino acids. The V end was cut by 6 bases, the J end by 1 base, with 10 bases between. The CDR3 spells CASRPGQSYEQYF. The CDR3 region has the DNA TGTGCCAGCAGACCTGGACAGTCCTACGAGCAGTACTTC. Based on the CDR3 plus reference TRBV2 and TRBJ2-7, the full variable domain is EPEVTQTPSHQVTQMGQEVILRCVPISNHLYFYWYRQILGQKVEFLVSFYNNEISEKSEIFDDQFSVERPDGSNFTLKIRSTKLEDSAMYFCASRPGQSYEQYFGPGTRLTVT.

In this sample, this clonotype turned up a few times. The chain combines TRBV27 with TRBJ2-7; 12 bases map to TRBD2. From germline, CDR1 is MNHEY and CDR2 SMNVEV (reference sequence). The CDR3 sequence is 15 residues long. The V gene end was trimmed by 6 bases and the J gene end by 0 bases; junction bases not matched to a gene: 3. This CDR3 is CASSLLAGGSYEQYF. CDR3 bases: TGTGCCAGCAGCTTACTAGCGGGAGGCTCCTACGAGCAGTACTTC.

This clonotype was seen at least ten times. The chain is built from TRBV10-2 and TRBJ1-1, with D tentatively TRBD1 (6 bases). Germline V gives CDR1 WSHSY, CDR2 SAAADI. Trimming took 5 bases from V and 11 from J, leaving 12 bases between them. This CDR3 is 11 amino acids long. In DNA, the CDR3 is TGCGCCAGCAGTAGGGGGGGCTTGGCTTTCTTT. It translates to CASSRGGLAFF.

This clonotype occurred a few times. J is TRBJ2-2 and V is TRBV11-3; D is unclear. V was pared by 4 bases and J by 6 bases, with 9 bases between. The germline V gene encodes CDR1 SGHNT and CDR2 YENEEA. The CDR3 runs 13 residues. The CDR3 here is CASSSIPAGELFF. CDR3 coding DNA: TGTGCCAGCAGCTCTATCCCCGCCGGGGAGCTGTTTTTT.

The chain is built from TRBV12-3 or TRBV12-4 and TRBJ2-7, with 9 bases fitting TRBD2. V lost 7 bases, J lost 0 bases, and 7 bases stayed unmatched. CDR3 length equals 15 residues. The CDR3 region has the DNA TGTGCCAGCACCCCGACTAGCGGAAGCTCCTACGAGCAGTACTTC. This encodes CASTPTSGSSYEQYF.

This clonotype was counted only a few times. This rearrangement joins TRBV3-1 to TRBJ1-1; D not resolved. V shed 1 base and J shed 5 bases, with 8 bases lying between them. Per germline, CDR1 LGHDT and CDR2 YNNKEL (reference sequence). The CDR3 extends over 13 amino acids. DNA of the CDR3: TGTGCCAGCAGCCAAGGGGGAGGGACTGAAGCTTTCTTT. Translating gives CASSQGGGTEAFF.

This clonotype was seen only a few times. The V and J genes are TRBV18 and TRBJ1-2, with D unresolved. Germline values: CDR1 KGHSH, CDR2 LQKENI. Trimming stripped 2 bases from V and 3 bases from J, with 7 bases between. CDR3 length: 13 amino acids. CDR3 bases: TGTGCCAGCTCACCAGGGCTAGACTATGGCTACACCTTC. It codes for CASSPGLDYGYTF.

This clonotype has a count of ten or more. The chain couples TRBV20-1 to TRBJ1-1; 7 nucleotides agree with TRBD1. The CDR3 is 15 amino acids. Per the germline V gene, CDR1 is DFQATT and CDR2 is SNEGSKA (reference sequence). V dropped 6 bases and J dropped 1; count of bases not matched to a gene: 11. In DNA form, the CDR3 reads TGCAGTGCCGGGGACAGACCACAACCGAACACTGAAGCTTTCTTT. Amino acid sequence: CSAGDRPQPNTEAFF.

This clonotype was counted at least ten times. This chain connects TRBV20-1 to TRBJ1-4; D remains unclear. Germline loops: CDR1 DFQATT, CDR2 SNEGSKA (reference sequence). V gave up 3 bases and J gave up 5 bases, with 10 bases separating them. The CDR3 is 13 amino acids. For the CDR3, the DNA is TGCAGTGCTAGTAGCGTCAGCAATGAAAAACTGTTTTTT. Protein: CSASSVSNEKLFF.

This clonotype has ten or more counts. This chain connects TRBV6-1 to TRBJ2-1; D tentatively fits TRBD1 or TRBD2 (6 bases each). The germline CDR1 and CDR2 sequences are MNHNS and SASEGT. The CDR3 covers 15 residues. The V and J ends lost 4 bases and 4 bases respectively, with 14 bases between them. The CDR3 DNA reads TGTGCCAGCAGTGTAGGGGGGAGTGGGTACAATGAGCAGTTCTTC. The encoded protein is CASSVGGSGYNEQFF.

This clonotype was counted at least ten times. The chain uses TRBV29-1 and TRBJ1-1, with 11 bases fitting TRBD1. The V and J ends lost 7 bases and 5 bases, in that order; junction bases with no gene match: 6. The CDR3 totals 13 residues. The V gene's germline CDR1 is SQVTM and CDR2 ANQGSEA. CDR3 sequence: CSAGQGAVTEAFF. The DNA of the CDR3 is TGCAGCGCCGGACAGGGGGCGGTAACTGAAGCTTTCTTT.

This chain joins TRBV3-1 and TRBJ2-7, with D possibly TRBD2 on 6 matching bases. The V gene lost 1 base and the J gene lost 2 bases, with 6 bases spanning the gap. The CDR3 runs 13 residues. Germline CDR1 is LGHDT and CDR2 is YNNKEL (reference sequence). DNA for the CDR3: TGTGCCAGCAGCCAAGCGGGGGCCTACGAGCAGTACTTC. Protein product: CASSQAGAYEQYF.

In this sample, this clonotype turned up a few times. J is TRBJ2-1 and V is TRBV12-3 or TRBV12-4; TRBD2 agrees at 14 bases. The CDR3 totals 17 residues. V was pared by 6 bases and J by 6 bases, with 10 bases of the junction left unmatched. CDR3 protein: CASSPRLAGGPGNEQFF. CDR3 DNA: TGTGCCAGCAGCCCGAGACTAGCGGGAGGGCCCGGCAATGAGCAGTTCTTC.

This clonotype has at least ten counts. This rearrangement joins TRBV30 to TRBJ2-1; 10 bases fit TRBD1. This CDR3 region has 15 residues. Per the germline V gene, CDR1 is GTSNPN and CDR2 is SVGIG (reference sequence). V lost 0 bases to trimming and J lost 5 bases; unmatched junction nucleotides: 4. The DNA of the CDR3 is TGTGCCTGGAGTGTACGGGGGACAGGGGACAATGAGCAGTTCTTC. It codes for CAWSVRGTGDNEQFF.

This clonotype was counted at least ten times. The gene calls are TRBV20-1 and TRBJ2-4, with TRBD2 matching 12 bases. CDR1 and CDR2 (germline): DFQATT, SNEGSKA (reference sequence). The CDR3 is 18 residues long. With V trimmed by 1 base and J by 0 bases, 7 bases remained unmatched. The CDR3 region has the DNA TGCAGTGCTAGAGGACTAGCGGGGGCCCCATTAGCCAAAAACATTCAGTACTTC. Its translation is CSARGLAGAPLAKNIQYF.

The chain has TRBV6-1 and TRBJ1-2; no clear D gene. The CDR3 length is 14 residues. Looked up from germline, CDR1 is MNHNS and CDR2 is SASEGT. V was cut by 1 base and J by 8 bases, with 14 bases left in between. CDR3 bases: TGTGCCAGCAGTGAAGTTCGCCGCCATCGAGGCTACACCTTC. Encoded protein: CASSEVRRHRGYTF.

This clonotype was found a few times. The J gene is TRBJ2-1, the V gene TRBV29-1; perhaps TRBD2 as D (5 bases). Trimming cost V 4 bases and J 7 bases, with 17 bases left between them. The length of the CDR3 is 14 residues. From germline, CDR1 is SQVTM and CDR2 ANQGSEA. For the CDR3, the DNA is TGCAGCGTTGTCGATAGCGTCCCAGGAAATGAGCAGTTCTTC. This translates into CSVVDSVPGNEQFF.

This clonotype has a handful of counts. CDR3 DNA sequence: TGTGCCAGCAGTAATAAGTACGAGCAGTACTTC. As protein: CASSNKYEQYF. The chain joins TRBV28 to TRBJ2-7; D is ambiguous. V shed 5 bases and J shed 4 bases, with 6 bases lying between them. Germline V CDR1 and CDR2: MDHEN, SYDVKM. The CDR3 is 11 residues long.